A selection of T cell receptor beta chains follows, all from one sample in a study of blood T cell repertoires in COVID-19. Assay used: immunoSEQ multiplex PCR; TCRdb lists only in-frame clones, some missing. The sample lists more than 150,000 clones, around 80% occurring once. The source material was peripheral blood. The receptor set was obtained from a human donor in a cohort sampled during active COVID-19. CDR3s include the opening cysteine and the closing phenylalanine or tryptophan. The D gene is left open where the match is weak. Not all rows give a size; the values are once, few, many and, for expanded clones, a class.

j_gene: TRBJ1-5; v_gene: TRBV27; abundance: once; d_gene: NA; CDR3aa: CASSWGANQPQHF; CDR3nt: TGTGCCAGCAGTTGGGGAGCCAATCAGCCCCAGCATTTT
j_gene: TRBJ1-6; v_gene: TRBV9; abundance: NA; d_gene: TRBD1; CDR3aa: CASSVRQGDSPLHF; CDR3nt: TGTGCCAGCAGCGTACGACAGGGGGATTCACCCCTCCACTTT
j_gene: TRBJ2-5; v_gene: TRBV7-6; abundance: once; d_gene: TRBD1; CDR3aa: CASSLDVGQGAGETQYF; CDR3nt: TGTGCCAGCAGCTTAGATGTCGGACAGGGGGCTGGAGAGACCCAGTACTTC
j_gene: TRBJ1-3; v_gene: TRBV5-4; abundance: once; d_gene: TRBD1; CDR3aa: CASSLAGTGGDTIYF; CDR3nt: TGTGCCAGCAGCTTGGCCGGGACAGGGGGAGACACCATATATTTT
j_gene: TRBJ1-2; v_gene: TRBV6-1; abundance: NA; d_gene: NA; CDR3aa: CASSDSDGYTF; CDR3nt: TGTGCCAGCAGTGACAGTGATGGCTACACCTTC
j_gene: TRBJ2-5; v_gene: TRBV5-1; abundance: NA; d_gene: NA; CDR3aa: CASSRTDTREDQYF; CDR3nt: TGCGCCAGCAGTAGGACAGACACCCGCGAAGACCAGTACTTC
j_gene: TRBJ1-3; v_gene: TRBV12-3/TRBV12-4; abundance: NA; d_gene: NA; CDR3aa: CANSKSGNTIYF; CDR3nt: TGTGCCAACTCAAAGTCTGGAAACACCATATATTTT
j_gene: TRBJ1-6; v_gene: TRBV2; abundance: NA; d_gene: NA; CDR3aa: CASTSGVWSPLHF; CDR3nt: TGTGCAAGCACATCGGGGGTGTGGTCACCCCTCCACTTT
j_gene: TRBJ2-2; v_gene: TRBV6-5; abundance: NA; d_gene: NA; CDR3aa: CASSYSTITTGELFF; CDR3nt: TGTGCCAGCAGTTACTCGACTATTACCACCGGGGAGCTGTTTTTT
j_gene: TRBJ2-3; v_gene: TRBV4-2; abundance: NA; d_gene: NA; CDR3aa: CASSPSPGGTDTQYF; CDR3nt: TGTGCCAGCAGCCCGTCCCCCGGGGGCACAGATACGCAGTATTTT
j_gene: TRBJ1-3; v_gene: TRBV3-1/TRBV3-2; abundance: NA; d_gene: TRBD1; CDR3aa: CASSPTTGVGNTIYF; CDR3nt: TGTGCCAGCAGTCCTACGACAGGGGTTGGAAACACCATATATTTT
j_gene: TRBJ1-6; v_gene: TRBV3-1/TRBV3-2; abundance: NA; d_gene: TRBD1; CDR3aa: CASSRTGGDSPLHF; CDR3nt: TGTGCCAGCAGCAGGACAGGTGGGGATTCACCCCTCCACTTT
j_gene: TRBJ1-5; v_gene: TRBV6-6; abundance: NA; d_gene: TRBD1; CDR3aa: CASTGQGFNQPQHF; CDR3nt: TGTGCCAGCACGGGACAGGGGTTCAATCAGCCCCAGCATTTT
j_gene: TRBJ1-1; v_gene: TRBV29-1; abundance: once; d_gene: NA; CDR3aa: CSVSRKLTNTEAFF; CDR3nt: TGCAGCGTTTCTCGTAAACTAACGAACACTGAAGCTTTCTTT
j_gene: TRBJ1-1; v_gene: TRBV14; abundance: few; d_gene: NA; CDR3aa: CASSRGRRTEAFF; CDR3nt: TGTGCCAGCAGCCGGGGCAGGCGCACTGAAGCTTTCTTT
j_gene: TRBJ1-1; v_gene: TRBV18; abundance: NA; d_gene: TRBD1; CDR3aa: CASSPPGTGKATEAFF; CDR3nt: TGTGCCAGCTCACCACCAGGGACAGGGAAGGCCACTGAAGCTTTCTTT
j_gene: TRBJ1-3; v_gene: TRBV30; abundance: NA; d_gene: NA; CDR3aa: CALGGGQSGNTIYF; CDR3nt: TGTGCCTTAGGGGGTGGGCAGTCTGGAAACACCATATATTTT
j_gene: TRBJ2-1; v_gene: TRBV6-6; abundance: few; d_gene: NA; CDR3aa: CAIGRGRSSYNEQFF; CDR3nt: TGTGCCATCGGGCGCGGGCGGAGCTCCTACAATGAGCAGTTCTTC
j_gene: TRBJ2-2; v_gene: TRBV5-4; abundance: NA; d_gene: NA; CDR3aa: CASSSDTGELFF; CDR3nt: TGTGCCAGCAGCTCCGACACCGGGGAGCTGTTTTTT
j_gene: TRBJ1-2; v_gene: TRBV5-4; abundance: once; d_gene: TRBD1; CDR3aa: CASSFRTGEYGYTF; CDR3nt: TGTGCCAGCAGCTTTAGAACAGGGGAATATGGCTACACCTTC
j_gene: TRBJ1-5; v_gene: TRBV15; abundance: NA; d_gene: TRBD1; CDR3aa: CATSSDRGGGQPQHF; CDR3nt: TGTGCCACCAGCAGTGACAGGGGAGGAGGTCAGCCCCAGCATTTT
j_gene: TRBJ2-7; v_gene: TRBV29-1; abundance: NA; d_gene: TRBD1; CDR3aa: CSVRVGQGTYEQYF; CDR3nt: TGCAGCGTTCGCGTGGGACAGGGGACCTACGAGCAGTACTTC
j_gene: TRBJ1-4; v_gene: TRBV6-1; abundance: NA; d_gene: NA; CDR3aa: CASSEGGATNEKLFF; CDR3nt: TGTGCCAGCAGTGAAGGGGGGGCAACTAATGAAAAACTGTTTTTT
j_gene: TRBJ1-2; v_gene: TRBV15; abundance: NA; d_gene: NA; CDR3aa: CATSRGGGQNYGYTF; CDR3nt: TGTGCCACCAGCAGAGGTGGGGGACAAAACTATGGCTACACCTTC
j_gene: TRBJ2-7; v_gene: TRBV4-1; abundance: once; d_gene: NA; CDR3aa: CASSQEGAQYEQYF; CDR3nt: TGCGCCAGCAGCCAAGAGGGAGCCCAGTACGAGCAGTACTTC
j_gene: TRBJ2-3; v_gene: TRBV7-6; abundance: NA; d_gene: NA; CDR3aa: CASSLVGAEPYTDTQYF; CDR3nt: TGTGCCAGCAGCTTAGTTGGGGCAGAGCCTTACACAGATACGCAGTATTTT
j_gene: TRBJ2-7; v_gene: TRBV3-1/TRBV3-2; abundance: NA; d_gene: TRBD2; CDR3aa: CASSQVSSGGYEQYF; CDR3nt: TGTGCCAGCAGCCAAGTCTCTAGCGGGGGCTACGAGCAGTACTTC
j_gene: TRBJ1-1; v_gene: TRBV5-6; abundance: NA; d_gene: NA; CDR3aa: CASSRQAEAFF; CDR3nt: TGTGCCAGCAGCCGACAGGCTGAAGCTTTCTTT
j_gene: TRBJ2-7; v_gene: TRBV4-1; abundance: NA; d_gene: TRBD1; CDR3aa: CASSQVPTGGNEQYF; CDR3nt: TGCGCCAGCAGCCAAGTTCCTACAGGGGGCAACGAGCAGTACTTC
j_gene: TRBJ1-5; v_gene: TRBV19; abundance: NA; d_gene: NA; CDR3aa: CASSRLEGRQPQHF; CDR3nt: TGTGCCAGTAGTAGGCTGGAGGGGCGTCAGCCCCAGCATTTT
j_gene: TRBJ2-5; v_gene: TRBV6-5; abundance: once; d_gene: NA; CDR3aa: CASIFGPQAGETQYF; CDR3nt: TGTGCCAGCATCTTTGGGCCCCAGGCAGGAGAGACCCAGTACTTC
j_gene: TRBJ1-5; v_gene: TRBV10-2; abundance: few; d_gene: NA; CDR3aa: CASSEEYSNQPQHF; CDR3nt: TGCGCCAGCAGTGAGGAGTATAGCAATCAGCCCCAGCATTTT
j_gene: TRBJ2-1; v_gene: TRBV5-1; abundance: NA; d_gene: NA; CDR3aa: CASSQMVGNEQFF; CDR3nt: TGCGCCAGCAGCCAGATGGTTGGCAATGAGCAGTTCTTC
j_gene: TRBJ2-7; v_gene: TRBV6-1; abundance: NA; d_gene: NA; CDR3aa: CASSEAAGEAYEQYF; CDR3nt: TGTGCCAGCAGTGAAGCGGCAGGGGAAGCCTACGAGCAGTACTTC
j_gene: TRBJ2-1; v_gene: TRBV9; abundance: NA; d_gene: NA; CDR3aa: CASSVGGGAYNEQFF; CDR3nt: TGTGCCAGCAGCGTAGGCGGGGGCGCTTACAATGAGCAGTTCTTC
j_gene: TRBJ2-7; v_gene: TRBV5-8; abundance: NA; d_gene: TRBD1; CDR3aa: CASSLETSGGYEQYF; CDR3nt: TGTGCCAGCAGCTTGGAGACATCAGGGGGCTACGAGCAGTACTTC
j_gene: TRBJ2-5; v_gene: TRBV29-1; abundance: NA; d_gene: TRBD2; CDR3aa: CSVGVAGGRETQYF; CDR3nt: TGCAGCGTTGGTGTAGCGGGGGGGCGAGAGACCCAGTACTTC
j_gene: TRBJ1-1; v_gene: TRBV5-1; abundance: NA; d_gene: TRBD1; CDR3aa: CASSLEPGGSTEAFF; CDR3nt: TGCGCCAGCAGCCTGGAACCAGGGGGCAGTACTGAAGCTTTCTTT
j_gene: TRBJ1-1; v_gene: TRBV30; abundance: NA; d_gene: TRBD1; CDR3aa: CAWTGGNTEAFF; CDR3nt: TGTGCCTGGACAGGGGGGAACACTGAAGCTTTCTTT
j_gene: TRBJ2-7; v_gene: TRBV9; abundance: NA; d_gene: TRBD1; CDR3aa: CASSVGGQAYEQYF; CDR3nt: TGTGCCAGCAGCGTAGGGGGACAGGCCTACGAGCAGTACTTC
j_gene: TRBJ2-3; v_gene: TRBV19; abundance: NA; d_gene: NA; CDR3aa: CASAPGDPSTDTQYF; CDR3nt: TGTGCCAGTGCCCCAGGGGATCCTAGCACAGATACGCAGTATTTT
j_gene: TRBJ1-6; v_gene: TRBV19; abundance: NA; d_gene: NA; CDR3aa: CASRPWEAGENSPLHF; CDR3nt: TGTGCCAGTAGACCCTGGGAGGCTGGGGAGAATTCACCCCTCCACTTT
j_gene: TRBJ2-7; v_gene: TRBV6-5; abundance: NA; d_gene: NA; CDR3aa: CASSYTDRINYEQYF; CDR3nt: TGTGCCAGCAGTTACACCGACAGAATAAACTACGAGCAGTACTTC
j_gene: TRBJ1-2; v_gene: TRBV13; abundance: NA; d_gene: TRBD1; CDR3aa: CASSLAGDSAYGYTF; CDR3nt: TGTGCCAGCAGCTTGGCTGGGGACAGCGCCTATGGCTACACCTTC